These T cell receptor beta chains were read from a single sample in a study of metastatic and nonmetastatic thyroid tumors. TCRdb re-analyzed the PCR reads through MiXCR. The data contain around 17,000 clones, around 25% of them singletons. The specimen was adjacent normal tissue. The source of these receptors is a female donor with papillary thyroid cancer or a benign thyroid nodule (not recorded which). Some clones in this sample may be carry-over from other donors' samples. CDR3s include the opening cysteine and the closing phenylalanine or tryptophan. The order of the fields is clone size, CDR3 length, D gene, J gene, V gene, CDR3 DNA, CDR3 protein. A D gene is named only where the DNA matches it firmly. Expanded clones get a size class; other rows say once, few or many, or leave the size out.

medium-sized 15 NA TRBJ2-1 TRBV5-6 TGTGCCAGCAGCTTGGAAATTTCACGAGACAATGAGCAGTTCTTC CASSLEISRDNEQFF
medium-sized 14 NA TRBJ2-1 TRBV6-1 TGTGCCAGCAGTTTCCGACCTGAGGGCAATGAGCAGTTCTTC CASSFRPEGNEQFF
few 17 NA TRBJ2-7 TRBV6-5 TGTGCCAGCAGTTACTCGTCCACGGTTGGGGTTCCGTACGAGCAGTACTTC CASSYSSTVGVPYEQYF
many 15 NA TRBJ2-1 TRBV20-1 TGCAGTGCTAGAGCCCCTCAACTAGCCGGGGGTGAGCAGTTCTTC CSARAPQLAGGEQFF
NA 12 NA TRBJ2-3 TRBV5-1 TGCGCCAGCGGCAGGGGGGGGAATACGCAGTATTTT CASGRGGNTQYF
NA 13 TRBD1 TRBJ2-7 TRBV29-1 TGCAGCGTCTTCCTCGCAGGGGGCTACGATCAGTACTTC CSVFLAGGYDQYF
many 16 NA TRBJ1-3 TRBV5-1 TGCGCCAGCAGAAACACCGACCTACACTCTGGAAACACCATATATTTT CASRNTDLHSGNTIYF
few 14 TRBD1 TRBJ2-2 TRBV6-5 TGTGCCAGCAGTTACTCGACAGGGGTCGGGGAGCTGTTTTTT CASSYSTGVGELFF
many 12 NA TRBJ1-3 TRBV20-1 TGCAGTGCCCAGGGGACTGGAAACACCATATATTTT CSAQGTGNTIYF
medium-sized 11 NA TRBJ2-1 TRBV2 TGTGCCAGCAGACCTTACAATGAGCAGTTCTTC CASRPYNEQFF
medium-sized 13 NA TRBJ2-1 TRBV25-1 TGTGCCAGCAGTGAGGGGGTAGGGGGTGAGCAGTTCTTC CASSEGVGGEQFF
medium-sized 14 NA TRBJ2-7 TRBV2 TGTGCCAGCAGTAAGGACGCTAGCTCCTACGAGCAGTACTTC CASSKDASSYEQYF
few 16 TRBD1 TRBJ1-1 TRBV28 TGTGCCAGCAGTTTGGGACAGGGGAAAGGGAACACTGAAGCTTTCTTT CASSLGQGKGNTEAFF
NA 13 TRBD2 TRBJ2-1 TRBV20-1 TGCAGTGCAACCGGGACTAGCGGCAATGAGCAACTCTTC CSATGTSGNEQLF
NA 13 NA TRBJ1-1 TRBV4-1 TGCGCCAGCAGCCAAGTAATGGATACTGAAGCTTTCTTT CASSQVMDTEAFF
few 12 NA TRBJ2-1 TRBV6-1 TGTGCCAGCAGCTTTGTTCCATCAGAGCAGTTCTTC CASSFVPSEQFF
few 15 TRBD2 TRBJ2-3 TRBV19 TGTGCCAGTAGTATAAGGGGACTACCCACAGATACGCAGTATTTT CASSIRGLPTDTQYF
NA 14 NA TRBJ1-2 TRBV6-6 TGTGCCAGCAGTTACGCCTACAGGGCCGGTGGCTACACCTTC CASSYAYRAGGYTF
few 14 NA TRBJ2-1 TRBV6-1 TGTGCCAGCAGTGAGTATGTTGAATACAATGAGCAGTTCTTC CASSEYVEYNEQFF
NA 15 TRBD1 TRBJ2-3 TRBV4-2 TGTGCCAGCAGCCCCGGGGACAGGGAATCAGATACGCAGTATTTT CASSPGDRESDTQYF
many 14 NA TRBJ1-3 TRBV7-2 TGTGCCAGCAGCTTTCTGGGATCGGGAAACACCATATATTTT CASSFLGSGNTIYF
NA 15 NA TRBJ2-3 TRBV12-3/TRBV12-4 TGTGCCAGCAGCCTGGGACTCACTAGCACAGATACGCAGTATTTT CASSLGLTSTDTQYF
NA 15 TRBD2 TRBJ2-2 TRBV5-1 TGCGCCAGCAGCTCTAGCGGGAGGGCCCCCGGGGAGCTGTTTTTT CASSSSGRAPGELFF
many 13 TRBD1 TRBJ1-2 TRBV29-1 TGCAGCGTTGACGGGACAGGGGGCCATGGCTACACCTTC CSVDGTGGHGYTF
many 17 TRBD1 TRBJ2-1 TRBV5-1 TGCGCCAGCAGCTTGGGACAGGGAAAAAACTCCTACAATGAGCAGTTCTTC CASSLGQGKNSYNEQFF
few 14 NA TRBJ2-1 TRBV11-1 TGTGCCAGCAGCTTTACACGGTTGGTCCATGAGCAGTTCTTC CASSFTRLVHEQFF
NA 13 NA TRBJ2-7 TRBV27 TGTGCCAGCAGTCCCCGACGGACCTACGAGCAATACTTC CASSPRRTYEQYF
NA 14 NA TRBJ2-2 TRBV24-1 TGTGCCAAAAGTGATTTTAAGAGCACCGGGGAGCTGCTTTTT CAKSDFKSTGELLF
many 13 TRBD1 TRBJ1-2 TRBV20-1 TGCAGTGCTACACAACAGGGGTTAAGTGGCTACACCTTC CSATQQGLSGYTF
few 12 NA TRBJ2-2 TRBV7-3 TGTGCCAGCAAGCTTGAGGCCGGGGAGCTGTTTTTT CASKLEAGELFF
many 13 TRBD2 TRBJ2-7 TRBV7-9 TGTGCCAGCAGCTTAGGTCTAGCGGGAGAGCAGTACTTC CASSLGLAGEQYF
NA 15 TRBD2 TRBJ2-7 TRBV11-3 TGTGCCAGCAGCTTACGCTTCGCGGGAGATGGGGAGCAGTACTTC CASSLRFAGDGEQYF
many 15 TRBD1 TRBJ1-2 TRBV18 TGTGCCAGCTCATGGGACAGGGATGGGGAAGATGGCTACACCTTC CASSWDRDGEDGYTF
medium-sized 15 NA TRBJ1-6 TRBV27 TGTGCCAGCAGTTTATCGTTGGGGGAGAATTCACCCCTCCACTTT CASSLSLGENSPLHF
NA 14 NA TRBJ2-1 TRBV6-1 TGTGCCAGCAGAACGGGGTCGGCCTACAATGAGCAGTTCTTC CASRTGSAYNEQFF
NA 14 NA TRBJ2-3 TRBV19 TGTTCCAGTAGTATCACAGGGACGACAGATGCGCAGTATTTT CSSSITGTTDAQYF
NA 13 NA TRBJ1-1 TRBV3-1 TGTGCCAGCGATACCGGGAAGAACACTGAAGCTTTCTTT CASDTGKNTEAFF
medium-sized 15 TRBD1 TRBJ1-5 TRBV19 TGTGCCAGTAGTAATTCGGGACAGCCCAATCAGCCCCAGCATTTT CASSNSGQPNQPQHF
many 14 NA TRBJ2-7 TRBV5-6 TGTGCCAGCAGCTTGACTGGTACCGTATACGAGCAGTACTTC CASSLTGTVYEQYF
NA 14 NA TRBJ2-2 TRBV30 TGTGCCTGGAGTAACGGACCACTGGGCGTGGAGCTTTTTTTT CAWSNGPLGVELFF
NA 13 NA TRBJ2-7 TRBV19 TGTGACAGTAGCCACGGTACCCCTTACGAGCAGGACTTC CDSSHGTPYEQDF
many 15 TRBD2 TRBJ2-7 TRBV5-5 TGTGCCAGCAGCCGGACTAGCGGAACCCCCTACGAGCAGTACTTC CASSRTSGTPYEQYF